This T cell receptor beta chain was observed in a study of T-cell memory formation after mild COVID-19. Study-wide findings and caveats: Whether second-wave clones peaking at day 37 were SARS-CoV-2 specific went unconfirmed.

A word on this clonotype: The antigen is undetermined.

This CDR3 has 13 amino acids. The V end lost 8 bases, the J end lost 5 bases, and 15 bases lay between the germline ends. Constant-segment-primed 5'RACE gave TCR alpha and TCR beta cDNA libraries with sample barcodes and UMIs. TCRdb fed the 5' RACE reads into MiXCR, producing one record per CDR3 protein. The sample consists of roughly 450,000 distinct CDR3 sequences, 15% to 20% of them appearing once. The V and J genes are TRBV12-3 or TRBV12-4 and TRBJ1-2; D gene ambiguous. The TCR originated in an adult woman who had mild COVID-19 (a few samples of this study predate the infection). Cell type and time point are not known. The sample consisted of PBMCs or a T cell subset sorted from them (not recorded which). CDR3 nucleotides: TGTGCCAGCGCGGCGACACTAGGATATGGCTACACCTTC. This codes for CASAATLGYGYTF.